The 23 T cell receptor beta chains below all came from one sample that was sequenced in a study of blood T cell repertoires in COVID-19. Method: immunoSEQ multiplex PCR; TCRdb's copy keeps in-frame clones and lacks some. The table has around 370,000 clones, more than 75% seen once. Sequencing was carried out using peripheral blood. These receptors all stem from a woman aged 18-29 years who had recovered from COVID-19.

This chain links TRBV6-2 or TRBV6-3 with TRBJ2-7; perhaps TRBD1 as D (5 bases). Trimming left V 3 bases short and J 9 bases short, with 12 bases between. The germline gives CDR1 MNHEY, CDR2 SVGEGT. CDR3 length: 12 residues. The CDR3 DNA reads as TGTGCCAGCAGTTATGGGTCAGGGTTGCAGTACGTC. It yields the protein CASSYGSGLQYV.

This chain links TRBV4-3 with TRBJ1-3; tentatively, D is TRBD1 (5 bases). Trimming removed 4 bases from V and 3 bases from J, with 16 bases in between. The CDR3 extends over 16 amino acids. CDR1 is LGHNA and CDR2 is YSLEER in the germline V gene. The CDR3: CASSLWDGGVGNTIYF. CDR3 sequence (DNA): TGCGCCAGCAGCCTGTGGGACGGGGGGGTTGGAAACACCATATATTTT.

The chain is built from TRBV5-5 and TRBJ2-2; D may be TRBD2 (6 bases). The germline V gene has CDR1 SGHKS and CDR2 YYEKEE (reference sequence). V dropped 3 bases and J dropped 0 bases, with 15 bases sitting between them. This CDR3 is 17 amino acids long. The CDR3 sequence: CASSWGFGGSNTGELFF. For the CDR3, the DNA is TGTGCCAGCAGCTGGGGGTTCGGGGGATCGAACACCGGGGAGCTGTTTTTT.

The gene calls are TRBV30 and TRBJ2-2, with 11 nucleotides matching TRBD2. Trimming at V came to 5 bases and at J to 4 bases, leaving 3 bases not matched to a gene. The CDR3 length is 14 residues. Germline CDR1 reads GTSNPN; CDR2 reads SVGIG (reference sequence). The CDR3 is CAWGTSGFTGELFF. The CDR3 DNA sequence: TGTGCCTGGGGGACTAGCGGATTCACCGGGGAGCTGTTTTTT.

CDR3 sequence (DNA): TGTGCCAGCAGCCCGGTTAGTAACTATGGCTACACCTTC. Translated, it gives CASSPVSNYGYTF. The genes are TRBV5-5 and TRBJ1-2; D remains ambiguous. This CDR3 spans 13 amino acids. The germline V gene encodes CDR1 SGHKS and CDR2 YYEKEE (reference sequence). V was pared by 4 bases and J by 1 base, with 8 bases between.

V is TRBV21-1 and J is TRBJ2-1; TRBD2 is the table's D call, not checked against the DNA. TRBV21-1 constitutes a pseudogene. CDR3 length equals 13 residues. For the CDR3, the DNA is TGTGCCAGCAGCCCCTCTTGCGACAATGAGCAGTTCTTC. It codes for CASSPSCDNEQFF.

The chain uses TRBV6-2 or TRBV6-3 and TRBJ2-1, with D hard to call. V was clipped by 2 bases and J by 3 bases, with 5 bases between them. The CDR3 contains 13 residues. Per germline, CDR1 MNHEY and CDR2 SVGEGT. The CDR3 loop is CASSYTYYNEQFF. The CDR3 DNA reads as TGTGCCAGCAGTTACACATACTACAATGAGCAGTTCTTC.

The chain combines TRBV12-5 with TRBJ2-7, with 9 bases fitting TRBD1. V dropped 7 bases and J dropped 2; count of bases not matched to a gene: 15. The CDR3 length is 17 residues. The germline V gene encodes CDR1 LGHNT and CDR2 FRNRAP. The CDR3 coding sequence is TGTGCTAGTGTCCTGGGAGGTGTGGGGACAGGGACCTACGAGCAGTACGTC. Translated, it gives CASVLGGVGTGTYEQYV.

This clone was counted a single time. CDR3: CARGTSGRFSSYNEQFF. The CDR3 DNA follows: TGTGCCAGGGGTACTAGCGGGAGGTTTAGCTCCTACAATGAGCAGTTCTTC. The chain links TRBV21-1 to TRBJ2-1; the table calls TRBD2, which could not be checked here. TRBV21-1 is given as a pseudogene. The CDR3 is made up of 17 amino acids.

The chain is built from TRBV28 and TRBJ2-7, with 10 positions matching TRBD1. V was pared by 3 bases and J by 3 bases, with 5 bases of the junction left unmatched. The germline V gene has CDR1 MDHEN and CDR2 SYDVKM. The CDR3 is made up of 15 amino acids. The CDR3, as DNA: TGTGCCAGCAGTTTTGTGACAGGGGGCTTCTACGAGCAGTACGTC. Translated, it gives CASSFVTGGFYEQYV.

This chain joins TRBV5-8 and TRBJ1-5, with D tentatively TRBD1 (5 bases). CDR3 length: 13 residues. CDR1 and CDR2 from the germline V gene are SGHTS and YDEGEE. Trimming stripped 6 bases from V and 8 bases from J, with 15 bases between. This chain's CDR3 is CASNLGGSEPQHF. CDR3 nucleotides: TGTGCCAGCAATCTGGGGGGTTCTGAGCCCCAGCATTTT. Based on the CDR3 plus reference TRBV5-8 and TRBJ1-5, the full variable domain is EAGVTQSPTHLIKTRGQQATLRCSPISGHTSVYWYQQALGLGLQFLLWYDEGEERNRGNFPPRFSGRQFPNYSSELNVNALELEDSALYLCASNLGGSEPQHFGDGTRLSIL.

This chain connects TRBV10-3 to TRBJ1-2; D not resolved. Trimming removed 6 bases at V and 1 base at J, with 15 bases between. The CDR3 runs 15 residues. Germline V lookup: CDR1 ENHRY, CDR2 SYGVKD. The chain's CDR3 is CAISEATLFNYGYTF. In DNA, the CDR3 is TGTGCCATCAGCGAAGCCACCCTCTTTAACTATGGCTACACCTTC.

This clone is a singleton in its sample. V gene TRBV6-5 combines with J gene TRBJ2-1; tentative D call: TRBD2 (5 bases). Per germline, CDR1 MNHEY and CDR2 SVGAGI. The CDR3 is made up of 11 amino acids. Trimming removed 8 bases from V and 9 bases from J, with 11 bases in between. The CDR3 spells CASGRGPEQFF. The DNA for the CDR3 is TGTGCCAGCGGAAGAGGGCCTGAGCAGTTCTTC.

The chain employs TRBV5-1 and TRBJ2-5; TRBD2 matches at 11 bases. Germline V gene sequence: CDR1 SGHRS, CDR2 YFSETQ. This CDR3 has 14 residues. V lost 4 bases, J lost 3 bases, and 2 bases stayed unmatched. Here the CDR3 DNA reads TGCGCCAGCAGCCTGACTAGCGGGAAAGAGACCCAGTACTTC. Protein sequence: CASSLTSGKETQYF. Full variable domain (rest looked up from reference TRBV5-1 and TRBJ2-5): KAGVTQTPRYLIKTRGQQVTLSCSPISGHRSVSWYQQTPGQGLQFLFEYFSETQRNKGNFPGRFSGRQFSNSRSEMNVSTLELGDSALYLCASSLTSGKETQYFGPGTRLLVL.

V is TRBV5-5 and J is TRBJ2-7; 7 bases are shared with TRBD1. The CDR3 contains 15 residues. Germline V gene lookup returns CDR1 SGHKS and CDR2 YYEKEE (reference sequence). V shed 0 bases and J 2 bases; nucleotides not matched to a gene: 5. The CDR3 reads CASSLAGTVPYEQYV. The CDR3 coding sequence is TGTGCCAGCAGCTTGGCCGGGACAGTTCCCTACGAGCAGTACGTC.

The chain links TRBV5-4 to TRBJ2-3; TRBD1 matches 9 bases. CDR1 is SGHNT, CDR2 YYREEE, per germline (reference sequence). This CDR3 comprises 15 residues. The V gene end was trimmed by 4 bases and the J gene end by 4 bases; junction bases not matched to a gene: 7. In DNA form, the CDR3 reads TGTGCCAGCAGCAAAATAGACAGGGGGTCAGATACGCAGTATTTT. This encodes CASSKIDRGSDTQYF.

The chain couples TRBV6-5 to TRBJ2-1; 9 bases fit TRBD2. This CDR3 has 14 residues. Germline lookup yields CDR1 MNHEY and CDR2 SVGAGI. V lost 7 bases to trimming and J lost 5 bases; unmatched junction nucleotides: 6. CDR3 residues: CASKIGGGDNEQFF. DNA of the CDR3: TGTGCCAGCAAGATTGGCGGGGGGGACAATGAGCAGTTCTTC.

The CDR3, as DNA: TGTGCCAGCAGCTTAGTTCCCGGGGGCAATCAGCCCCAGCATTTT. Its translation: CASSLVPGGNQPQHF. This rearrangement joins TRBV7-2 to TRBJ1-5, with D hard to call. Trimming took 1 base from V and 2 from J, leaving 9 bases between them. Germline V gene data show CDR1 as SGHTA and CDR2 as FQGNSA. The length of the CDR3 is 15 residues.

The chain links TRBV29-1 to TRBJ2-5; unclear D gene. V was trimmed by 6 bases and J by 5 bases, leaving 13 bases between them. The germline V gene has CDR1 SQVTM and CDR2 ANQGSEA. This CDR3 has 12 residues. The CDR3 loop is CSVLTGGETQYF. In DNA form, the CDR3 reads TGCAGCGTCCTCACGGGTGGGGAGACCCAGTACTTC.

To note about this clone: The sample holds other DNA sequences that translate to the same CDR3. This sequence joins TRBV2 and TRBJ2-7, with D possibly matching TRBD1 (5 bases). Germline V gene lookup returns CDR1 SNHLY and CDR2 FYNNEI. This CDR3 has 12 amino acids. Trimming removed 2 bases at V and 3 bases at J, with 5 bases between. CDR3: CASSEQGYEQYV. The CDR3 DNA sequence: TGTGCCAGCAGTGAACAGGGCTACGAGCAGTACGTC.

The V and J genes are TRBV10-3 and TRBJ2-1; D is uncertain. Germline lookup yields CDR1 ENHRY and CDR2 SYGVKD. CDR3 size: 14 residues. Trimming took off 3 bases at V and 3 bases at J, with 9 bases between the two ends. The CDR3 DNA is TGTGCCATCAGTGACCGAGGCGGCTACAATGAGCAGTTCTTC. It yields the protein CAISDRGGYNEQFF.

The rearrangement joins TRBV5-5 to TRBJ2-1, with D perhaps TRBD2 (6 bases). Germline values: CDR1 SGHKS, CDR2 YYEKEE (reference sequence). The V end was cut by 5 bases, the J end by 0 bases, with 9 bases between. The CDR3 contains 14 residues. The CDR3 nucleotides are TGTGCCAGCAGTAGCGGATTCTCCTACAATGAGCAGTTCTTC. Amino acid sequence: CASSSGFSYNEQFF. The whole variable domain, remainder taken from reference TRBV5-5 and TRBJ2-1, is DAGVTQSPTHLIKTRGQQVTLRCSPISGHKSVSWYQQVLGQGPQFIFQYYEKEERGRGNFPDRFSARQFPNYSSELNVNALLLGDSALYLCASSSGFSYNEQFFGPGTRLTVL.

The V call is TRBV11-3, the J call TRBJ1-6; 10 bases agree with TRBD1. CDR3 size: 15 residues. Germline CDR1 SGHNT, CDR2 YENEEA. J lost 5 bases, V lost 4 bases, and 2 bases had no gene match. The CDR3 coding sequence is TGTGCCAGCAGCTCCGGGACAGGGGATAATTCACCCCTCCACTTT. This gives the protein CASSSGTGDNSPLHF.